This TCR beta chain was sequenced during a study of tumor-infiltrating lymphocytes in primary liver carcinoma. Study-wide results and limits: In tumor-adjacent and tumor-blood pairs, overlap was lower than in tumor region pairs.

Making TCR beta cDNA involved approximately 0.5 ug total RNA and a constant-region primer. Nested multiplex PCR, run for three rounds with slightly modified ARM-PCR, yielded TCR beta libraries. The two initial PCR rounds, around 10 cycles each, used TRBV1-TRBV30 forward and C-beta reverse primers. TCRdb reanalysed the multiplex PCR reads using MiXCR and keeps one entry per CDR3 protein. The data show around 170,000 distinct CDR3 sequences, 50% to 75% seen once. Unsorted whole blood yielded blood RNA, and germline DNA was extracted as well. Patients were treatment-naive with chronic HBV infection. As concerns this clonotype: Its antigen is currently unknown. The junction departs from the called germline gene at one end, perhaps through a read error.

This CDR3 contains 14 residues. CDR1 is SGHAT and CDR2 is FQNNGV in the germline V gene. The chain carries TRBV11-2 and TRBJ2-1, with D perhaps matching TRBD1 (5 bases). The sequenced sample was peripheral blood. The sequence was collected from a man in his forties with primary liver carcinoma and hepatitis B virus infection. The CDR3 DNA reads as TGTGCGAGCAGCGTGAAAGGGGTTTACAATGAGCAGTTCTTC. Residues: CASSVKGVYNEQFF.